The T cell receptor beta chain under discussion was sequenced for a study of blood T cell repertoires in COVID-19. CDR3 size: 15 residues. The germline V gene encodes CDR1 SGHDN and CDR2 FVKESK. V lost 1 base and J 3 bases, leaving 12 bases between the germline ends. Generated by immunoSEQ multiplex PCR, the TCRdb table keeps only in-frame clones and is missing some. The table records some 200,000 clones, about nine tenths of them present only once. The chain employs TRBV14 and TRBJ1-2, with TRBD1 as a possible D gene (6 bases). The clonotype was recovered from a woman aged 35 to 49 with acute COVID-19. The sample consisted of PBMCs or T cells enriched from blood (not recorded which). CDR3 sequence (DNA): TGTGCCAGCAGCCAAGGGGGGCTCGGAGACTATGGCTACACCTTC. Translating gives CASSQGGLGDYGYTF. Full variable domain (remainder filled in from reference TRBV14 and TRBJ1-2): EAGVTQFPSHSVIEKGQTVTLRCDPISGHDNLYWYRRVMGKEIKFLLHFVKESKQDESGMPNNRFLAERTGGTYSTLKVQPAELEDSGVYFCASSQGGLGDYGYTFGSGTRLTVV.